The sequence of this T cell receptor (beta chain) was determined in a study of PD-L1 blockade in urothelial cancer. In the study overall: Most patients, about 85% of the roughly 29, were males with bladder-origin cancer. At 3 weeks (second dose) and 6 weeks after starting treatment, blood was analyzed.

Germline loops: CDR1 MNHEY, CDR2 SMNVEV (reference sequence). V was cut by 8 bases and J by 2 bases, with 7 bases left in between. The CDR3 is 12 residues long. Remarks on this clone: Antigen specificity is unknown.

Whole-study results and caveats: Durable-benefit patients expanded tumor-associated blood clones more at 3 weeks.

Specified time point: pretreatment peripheral blood. Peripheral blood mononuclear cells were collected from every patient before and during treatment, yielding between 1 and 8 samples per patient. The repertoire was sequenced with immunoSEQ multiplex PCR; TCRdb's copy has only in-frame clones and lacks some. The table records 85,000 to 95,000 clones, more than 80% of them present only once. The V and J genes are TRBV27 and TRBJ1-5; no clear D gene. The receptor comes from a woman over 75 with urothelial cancer. The sequenced sample was PBMCs, obtained around atezolizumab (anti-PD-L1) treatment. The CDR3 region has the DNA TGTGCCAGCCGGGAGGGCAATCAGCCCCAGCATTTT. Residues: CASREGNQPQHF.